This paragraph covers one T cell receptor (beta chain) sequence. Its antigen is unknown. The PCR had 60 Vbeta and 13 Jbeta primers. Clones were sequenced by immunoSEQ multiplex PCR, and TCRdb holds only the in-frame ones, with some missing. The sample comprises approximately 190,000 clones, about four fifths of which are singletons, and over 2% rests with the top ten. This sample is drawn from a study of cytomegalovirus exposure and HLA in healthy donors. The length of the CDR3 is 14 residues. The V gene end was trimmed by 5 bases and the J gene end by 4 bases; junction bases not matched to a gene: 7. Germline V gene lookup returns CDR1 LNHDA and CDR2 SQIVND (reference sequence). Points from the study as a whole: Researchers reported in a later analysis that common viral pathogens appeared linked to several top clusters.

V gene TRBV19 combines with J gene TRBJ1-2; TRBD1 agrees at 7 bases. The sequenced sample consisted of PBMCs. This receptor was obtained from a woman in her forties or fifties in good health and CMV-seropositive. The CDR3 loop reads CASSHRQGSYGYTF. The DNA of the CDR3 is TGTGCCAGTAGTCACCGACAGGGATCCTATGGCTACACCTTC.